Detailed here is one T cell receptor beta chain. Its specificity is unknown. The time point here: blood 2 weeks post-SBRT. Treatment of the sample: 15 Gy SBRT to primary tumor, nephrectomy 4 weeks later. Radiation-treated patients gave blood at baseline, week 2 and week 4. This entry is derived from a study of radiation and T cells in renal cell carcinoma. The length of the CDR3 is 15 residues. V was pared by 1 base and J by 4 bases, with 11 bases between. Germline V gene lookup returns CDR1 SGHTA and CDR2 FQGNSA. Study findings and constraints: From baseline, blood top tumor clonotypes peaked at 2 weeks post-radiation.

Measured with immunoSEQ multiplex PCR; TCRdb has only the in-frame clones, and not every one. The data show about 150,000 clones, 80% to 90% seen once. This sequence joins TRBV7-2 and TRBJ1-3, with D tentatively TRBD1 (5 bases). This sample comprised blood, obtained from a patient whose treatment included radiotherapy and nephrectomy. The receptor was isolated from a woman aged 45-65 years with renal cell carcinoma. The CDR3 region has the DNA TGTGCCAGCAGCTTAGTAGGCGGGGGGGGAAACACCATATATTTT. It yields the protein CASSLVGGGGNTIYF.